The 30 T cell receptor beta chains reported below all come from one sample, sequenced in a study of cytomegalovirus exposure and HLA in healthy donors. PCR was performed using 60 Vbeta and 13 Jbeta primers. Clones were sequenced by immunoSEQ multiplex PCR, and TCRdb holds only the in-frame ones, with some missing. This table has around 260,000 clones, about four fifths appearing once. Specimen: PBMCs. The receptors were gathered from a girl aged 2 to 10 in good health and CMV-seronegative.

The rearrangement links TRBV15 to TRBJ1-2, with D perhaps matching TRBD1 (6 bases). CDR3 length: 15 amino acids. Between the trimmed V and J ends, which lost 0 bases and 3 bases, there was a span of 11 bases. CDR1 is LNHNV and CDR2 is YYDKDF in the germline V gene (reference sequence). CDR3 DNA: TGTGCCACCAGCAGAGATCGGGCAGGGGACTATGGCTACACCTTC. It translates to CATSRDRAGDYGYTF.

J is TRBJ2-7 and V is TRBV2, with a possible D match to TRBD2 (5 bases). There are 14 residues in the CDR3. V lost 3 bases and J lost 3, with 12 bases in between. The germline V gene encodes CDR1 SNHLY and CDR2 FYNNEI. DNA for the CDR3: TGTGCCAGCAGTGACTTAGGACTCTACTACGAGCAGTACTTC. It translates to CASSDLGLYYEQYF.

This clone was counted only a few times. The CDR3 loop is CASSIRGASGTHEQYF. The CDR3 bases are TGTGCCAGCAGCATTAGGGGGGCTAGCGGGACCCACGAGCAGTACTTC. This chain joins TRBV27 and TRBJ2-5; TRBD2 matches 9 bases. The end of the DNA fits TRBJ2-7 better, so the J call may be wrong. Germline values: CDR1 MNHEY, CDR2 SMNVEV (reference sequence). The CDR3 spans 16 residues.

This chain joins TRBV30 and TRBJ1-2; 7 bases match TRBD1. This CDR3 has 13 amino acids. CDR1 and CDR2 (germline): GTSNPN, SVGIG (reference sequence). V shed 6 bases and J 2 bases; nucleotides not matched to a gene: 6. The CDR3 DNA is TGTGCCTGCACGACAGGGTACAACTATGGCTACACCTTC. It yields the protein CACTTGYNYGYTF.

The chain couples TRBV2 to TRBJ1-1; no definite D call. The CDR3 is 15 residues long. Trimming removed 6 bases at V and 4 bases at J, with 18 bases between. Per the germline V gene, CDR1 is SNHLY and CDR2 is FYNNEI. The CDR3: CASSPTHVLITEAFF. The DNA for the CDR3 is TGTGCCAGCAGCCCCACCCATGTCCTAATCACTGAAGCTTTCTTT.

The rearrangement joins TRBV30 to TRBJ1-6, with 7 bases identical to TRBD1. V lost 3 bases, J lost 7 bases, and 9 bases stayed unmatched. The germline V gene encodes CDR1 GTSNPN and CDR2 SVGIG (reference sequence). This CDR3 comprises 15 residues. CDR3 DNA: TGTGCCTGGAGGATTCCGGGACAGAGAAATTCACCCCTCCACTTT. Amino acids: CAWRIPGQRNSPLHF. The full variable domain, completed using reference TRBV30 and TRBJ1-6, is SQTIHQWPATLVQPVGSPLSLECTVEGTSNPNLYWYRQAAGRGLQLLFYSVGIGQISSEVPQNLSASRPQDRQFILSSKKLLLSDSGFYLCAWRIPGQRNSPLHFGNGTRLTVT.

The V gene is TRBV6-5, the J gene TRBJ2-5; 7 nucleotides align to TRBD1. This CDR3 is built from 12 residues. Germline CDR1 reads MNHEY; CDR2 reads SVGAGI. J lost 9 bases, V lost 6 bases, and 7 bases had no gene match. In nucleotides, the CDR3 is TGTGCCAGCAGGACAGGGTACCAAGCCCAGTACTTC. It codes for CASRTGYQAQYF.

This sequence joins TRBV4-1 and TRBJ2-7, with 12 bases identical to TRBD2. Trimming removed 2 bases from V and 4 bases from J; junction bases left unmatched: 6. The CDR3 spans 16 residues. Germline V CDR1 and CDR2: MGHRA, YSYEKL. The CDR3 DNA reads as TGCGCCAGCAGCCAAACGACTAGCGGGGGTGAGTACGAGCAGTACTTC. It translates to CASSQTTSGGEYEQYF.

This chain joins TRBV4-2 and TRBJ2-7; 10 bases map to TRBD2. Germline trimming cut 1 base from V and 0 bases from J; bases unmatched to any gene: 9. CDR3 length: 18 amino acids. The germline V gene encodes CDR1 LGHNA and CDR2 YNFKEQ. DNA of the CDR3: TGTGCCAGCAGCCAAGCTGAACTAGCGGGGTATAGCTCCTACGAGCAGTACTTC. Translated: CASSQAELAGYSSYEQYF.

This rearrangement joins TRBV6-6 to TRBJ1-2; D gene ambiguous. Germline CDR1 and CDR2: MNHNY and SVGAGI (reference sequence). This CDR3 contains 12 residues. Trimming shortened V by 6 bases and J by 0 bases, and 5 bases separated the two germline ends. The CDR3 loop is CASSLPNYGYTF. The DNA for the CDR3 is TGTGCCAGCAGCCTCCCTAACTATGGCTACACCTTC.

The chain combines TRBV19 with TRBJ2-1, with D perhaps matching TRBD2 (6 bases). CDR3 size: 14 residues. CDR1 and CDR2 from the germline V gene are LNHDA and SQIVND (reference sequence). Trimming shortened V by 4 bases and J by 3 bases, and 10 bases separated the two germline ends. CDR3 sequence reads: CASSTGSGYNEQFF. The CDR3, as DNA: TGTGCCAGTAGTACCGGTAGCGGCTACAATGAGCAGTTCTTC.

The rearrangement joins TRBV4-1 to TRBJ2-7; 8 bases line up with TRBD1. Looked up from germline, CDR1 is MGHRA and CDR2 is YSYEKL. The length of the CDR3 is 16 residues. Germline trimming cut 3 bases from V and 6 bases from J; bases unmatched to any gene: 13. CDR3 DNA: TGCGCCAGCAGCCAGGATGAGACAGGGGAGAATGGCGAGCAGTACTTC. Encoded protein: CASSQDETGENGEQYF.

The chain links TRBV6-1 to TRBJ2-1; 10 nucleotides align to TRBD2. Germline V lookup: CDR1 MNHNS, CDR2 SASEGT. The CDR3 has 22 residues. J lost 10 bases, V lost 0 bases, and 27 bases had no gene match. This CDR3 reads CASSEAYRAAAGGPLYGREQFF. CDR3 sequence (DNA): TGTGCCAGCAGTGAAGCATACCGAGCGGCAGCGGGAGGGCCACTGTATGGGAGGGAGCAGTTCTTC.

The CDR3 loop is CASSFTRGVTHTYEQYF. In DNA, the CDR3 is TGTGCCAGCAGCTTTACCCGCGGTGTTACTCACACCTACGAGCAGTACTTC. The chain recombines TRBV11-2 with TRBJ2-7; D is unresolved. The CDR3 runs 17 residues. The germline CDR1 and CDR2 sequences are SGHAT and FQNNGV. V was clipped by 3 bases and J by 2 bases, with 20 bases between them.

J is TRBJ2-2 and V is TRBV11-2; 15 bases agree with TRBD2. CDR1 is SGHAT and CDR2 is FQNNGV in the germline V gene. V shed 3 bases and J 9 bases; nucleotides not matched to a gene: 8. The CDR3 has 17 residues. The CDR3 DNA reads TGTGCCAGCAGCTTGGGTGGACTAGCGGGGGGGGACCGGGAGCTGTTTTTT. As protein: CASSLGGLAGGDRELFF.

J is TRBJ1-6 and V is TRBV4-1; 7 positions agree with TRBD1. The CDR3 consists of 16 residues. V shed 0 bases and J 4 bases; nucleotides not matched to a gene: 3. The germline V gene encodes CDR1 MGHRA and CDR2 YSYEKL. CDR3 in amino acids: CASSQDPGQYNSPLHF. CDR3 nucleotide sequence: TGCGCCAGCAGCCAAGATCCGGGACAGTATAATTCACCCCTCCACTTT.

The chain has TRBV18 and TRBJ1-5; D unclear. The V gene's germline CDR1 is KGHSH and CDR2 LQKENI. CDR3 length: 15 residues. V was cut by 2 bases and J by 0 bases, with 8 bases left in between. CDR3 protein: CASSPAGRSNQPQHF. CDR3 nucleotide sequence: TGTGCCAGCTCACCAGCGGGTCGTAGCAATCAGCCCCAGCATTTT. The full variable domain, in which reference TRBV18 and TRBJ1-5 provide the parts outside the CDR3, is NAGVMQNPRHLVRRRGQEARLRCSPMKGHSHVYWYRQLPEEGLKFMVYLQKENIIDESGMPKERFSAEFPKEGPSILRIQQVVRGDSAAYFCASSPAGRSNQPQHFGDGTRLSIL.

The rearrangement joins TRBV7-4 to TRBJ1-2, with D perhaps matching TRBD1 (5 bases). Trimming removed 5 bases from V and 0 bases from J, with 22 bases in between. The V gene's germline CDR1 is SGHVT and CDR2 SQSDAQ. CDR3 size: 18 residues. CDR3 residues: CASSPANAAGKTNYGYTF. The CDR3 region has the DNA TGTGCCAGCAGCCCCGCCAACGCCGCAGGGAAAACTAACTATGGCTACACCTTC.

The chain recombines TRBV7-6 with TRBJ2-3, with 9 nucleotides matching TRBD2. The CDR3 is made up of 16 amino acids. Germline V gives CDR1 SGHVS, CDR2 FNYEAQ. V lost 2 bases, J lost 3 bases, and 6 bases stayed unmatched. The CDR3 DNA is TGTGCCAGCAGCTTACTGTCTAGCGGGGTAACAGATACGCAGTATTTT. Translating it yields CASSLLSSGVTDTQYF.

This clone was recorded a few times. This sequence joins TRBV7-2 and TRBJ2-1, with 7 bases fitting TRBD2. Germline loops: CDR1 SGHTA, CDR2 FQGNSA. This CDR3 has 19 residues. The V gene end was trimmed by 1 base and the J gene end by 0 bases; junction bases not matched to a gene: 12. The CDR3 nucleotides read TGTGCCAGCAGCTTAGAAGACTGGACTAGTCGAAGCTCCTACAATGAGCAGTTCTTC. Translated, it gives CASSLEDWTSRSSYNEQFF.

This rearrangement joins TRBV28 to TRBJ2-7; 7 bases align to TRBD2. After removal of 2 bases from V and 6 bases from J, the junction contained 7 bases not matched to a gene. The length of the CDR3 is 14 residues. Germline V gives CDR1 MDHEN, CDR2 SYDVKM. CDR3 in amino acids: CASSLIREAAEQYF. CDR3 nucleotides: TGTGCCAGCAGTTTAATACGGGAGGCCGCCGAGCAGTACTTC.

This clone was observed a handful of times. The V gene is TRBV9, the J gene TRBJ1-2, with unresolved D. V lost 4 bases and J lost 3, with 10 bases in between. CDR1 is SGDLS, CDR2 YYNGEE, per germline. The length of the CDR3 is 13 residues. CDR3 protein: CASSRGQDYGYTF. Here the CDR3 DNA reads TGTGCCAGCAGCCGAGGGCAGGACTATGGCTACACCTTC.

The rearrangement uses TRBV28 and TRBJ2-5; 11 bases match TRBD2. Germline CDR1 and CDR2: MDHEN and SYDVKM. There are 16 residues in the CDR3. V gave up 2 bases and J gave up 1 base; unmatched junction bases: 3. CDR3 region: CASSLILAGGQETQYF. The CDR3 DNA reads as TGTGCCAGCAGTTTAATCCTAGCGGGGGGCCAAGAGACCCAGTACTTC.

The V gene is TRBV27, the J gene TRBJ1-2, with D uncertain. This CDR3 comprises 15 residues. Trimming took 3 bases from V and 4 from J, leaving 15 bases between them. Germline CDR1 MNHEY, CDR2 SMNVEV (reference sequence). For the CDR3, the DNA is TGTGCCAGCAGTTTTAAGTGGCCAGACATCTATGGCTACACCTTC. Protein sequence: CASSFKWPDIYGYTF.

In DNA, the CDR3 is TGTGCCAGCAGTTCCGAGGGGGTCAAGGCCCAGCATTTT. Residues: CASSSEGVKAQHF. The J gene is TRBJ1-5, the V gene TRBV27; TRBD1 might be the D (6 bases). The ends were cut back, 4 bases at V and 11 bases at J, with 15 bases in the middle. This CDR3 comprises 13 residues. Germline V gene sequence: CDR1 MNHEY, CDR2 SMNVEV (reference sequence).

The chain couples TRBV27 to TRBJ2-3; 8 bases fit TRBD2. The CDR3 runs to 16 residues. CDR1 and CDR2 (germline): MNHEY, SMNVEV (reference sequence). Trimming removed 1 base from V and 3 bases from J; junction bases left unmatched: 6. CDR3 DNA sequence: TGTGCCAGCAGTTTATATGTTGCGGGAGGTACAGATACGCAGTATTTT. It yields the protein CASSLYVAGGTDTQYF.

The chain combines TRBV11-1 with TRBJ2-7, with 7 nucleotides matching TRBD1. This CDR3 region has 15 residues. CDR1 and CDR2 from the germline V gene are SGHAT and FQDESV (reference sequence). With 5 bases clipped from V and 3 bases from J, the junction kept 10 bases outside the gene matches. The CDR3 nucleotides read TGTGCCAGCAGCCAAACAGGGGACACCATCTACGAGCAGTACTTC. As protein: CASSQTGDTIYEQYF.

The chain carries TRBV6-6 and TRBJ1-5, with a possible D match to TRBD1 (6 bases). The ends were cut back, 2 bases at V and 6 bases at J, with 14 bases in the middle. CDR1 is MNHNY and CDR2 is SVGAGI in the germline V gene (reference sequence). The CDR3 totals 15 residues. As DNA, the CDR3 is TGTGCCAGCAGTTACACTGACAGGTTCGGTCAGCCCCAGCATTTT. Translated: CASSYTDRFGQPQHF.

The chain is built from TRBV27 and TRBJ2-7, with D unresolved. There are 15 residues in the CDR3. V was pared by 5 bases and J by 0 bases, with 14 bases between. Germline V gene data show CDR1 as MNHEY and CDR2 as SMNVEV (reference sequence). For the CDR3, the DNA is TGTGCCAGCAGTCCACAGAACTCAAACTCCTACGAGCAGTACTTC. Translation gives CASSPQNSNSYEQYF.

This clone was counted once. V is TRBV5-1 and J is TRBJ1-2; TRBD1 might be the D (6 bases). The V gene lost 5 bases and the J gene lost 4 bases, with 9 bases spanning the gap. This CDR3 is built from 12 residues. From germline, CDR1 is SGHRS and CDR2 YFSETQ. CDR3 region: CASSLQGYGYTF. DNA of the CDR3: TGCGCCAGCAGTTTACAGGGCTATGGCTACACCTTC.